These 6 T cell receptor beta chains originate from one sample sequenced in a study of T cell responses to AZD1222 COVID-19 vaccine. Assay: immunoSEQ multiplex PCR; the TCRdb copy retains only in-frame clones and omits some. The sample holds approximately 220,000 clones, roughly 91% seen once. The sequences come from peripheral blood, collected on day 0 of MenACWY control vaccination. These TCRs come from an adult in good health.

The chain joins TRBV4-2 to TRBJ1-1, with 8 nucleotides matching TRBD1. Trimming cost V 3 bases and J 4 bases; bases outside gene matches: 13. The CDR3 sequence is 17 residues long. The germline V gene encodes CDR1 LGHNA and CDR2 YNFKEQ. CDR3 sequence: CASSQGPGQGSSTEAFF. DNA of the CDR3: TGTGCCAGCAGCCAGGGGCCAGGACAGGGAAGTAGCACTGAAGCTTTCTTT.

The rearrangement links TRBV28 to TRBJ1-1; D might be TRBD1 (6 bases). V was cut by 7 bases and J by 1 base, with 22 bases left in between. CDR3 size: 17 residues. Germline CDR1 is MDHEN and CDR2 is SYDVKM. The CDR3 here is CASTHFPRGGANTEAFF. In nucleotides, the CDR3 is TGTGCCAGCACCCATTTCCCTCGAGGGGGGGCGAACACTGAAGCTTTCTTT. Looking up the rest from reference TRBV28 and TRBJ1-1 gives the full variable domain: DVKVTQSSRYLVKRTGEKVFLECVQDMDHENMFWYRQDPGLGLRLIYFSYDVKMKEKGDIPEGYSVSREKKERFSLILESASTNQTSMYLCASTHFPRGGANTEAFFGQGTRLTVV.

The chain recombines TRBV11-1 with TRBJ2-1; 13 nucleotides align to TRBD2. V shed 5 bases and J 9 bases; nucleotides not matched to a gene: 10. This CDR3 is 16 amino acids long. CDR1 and CDR2 (germline): SGHAT, FQDESV (reference sequence). CDR3 nucleotides: TGTGCCAGCAGCCTGACTAGCGGGGGGAGGTCGGGTGAGCAGTTCTTC. This encodes CASSLTSGGRSGEQFF.

The chain is built from TRBV30 and TRBJ1-5; 7 nucleotides align to TRBD1. With 0 bases clipped from V and 6 bases from J, the junction kept 8 bases outside the gene matches. This CDR3 has 15 residues. Germline CDR1 GTSNPN, CDR2 SVGIG (reference sequence). The CDR3 spells CAWSVRRGTAQPQHF. The CDR3 DNA sequence: TGTGCCTGGAGTGTACGCAGGGGGACAGCTCAGCCCCAGCATTTT.

The chain has TRBV7-7 and TRBJ2-1; TRBD1 agrees at 9 bases. This CDR3 has 13 amino acids. Looked up from germline, CDR1 is SSHAT and CDR2 is FNYEAQ (reference sequence). The V gene end was trimmed by 5 bases and the J gene end by 7 bases; junction bases not matched to a gene: 3. CDR3 protein: CASSPDRGNEQFF. CDR3 DNA: TGTGCCAGCAGCCCGGACAGGGGTAATGAGCAGTTCTTC.

This rearrangement joins TRBV3-1 (or the pseudogene TRBV3-2) to TRBJ1-5, with D possibly being TRBD1 (5 bases). Germline V gene sequence: CDR1 LGHDT, CDR2 YNNKEL (reference sequence). The V gene lost 0 bases and the J gene lost 7 bases, with 13 bases spanning the gap. CDR3 length: 15 residues. The CDR3 is CASSQDGAGKQPQHF. The DNA of the CDR3 is TGTGCCAGCAGCCAAGACGGGGCAGGGAAACAGCCCCAGCATTTT.